The 6 T cell receptor beta chains below come from one sample, sequenced in a study of cytomegalovirus exposure and HLA in healthy donors. PCR amplification relied on 60 Vbeta primers (plus 13 Jbeta primers). Repertoires were generated with immunoSEQ multiplex PCR, while TCRdb's copy carries only in-frame clones and drops some. The sample has approximately 150,000 clones, around 80% seen once; the top ten hold 6% to 7.5%. The specimen sequenced was PBMCs. These receptors originate from a man in his thirties or forties in good health and CMV-seropositive.

This clone is a singleton in its sample. A junction end diverges from the germline sequence, so it may reflect a read error. V and J are TRBV10-3 and TRBJ1-2; the match to TRBD1 covers 8 bases. This CDR3 is 15 amino acids long. Germline loops: CDR1 ENHRY, CDR2 SYGVKD. The CDR3 DNA follows: TGTGCCATCAGTACCCCAGACAGGGGATTCTATGGCCACACCTTC. Its translation is CAISTPDRGFYGHTF.

This chain links TRBV14 with TRBJ1-1; no definite D call. The V end lost 0 bases, the J end lost 1 base, and 6 bases lay between the germline ends. The CDR3 loop spans 14 amino acids. CDR1 and CDR2 (germline): SGHDN, FVKESK. The CDR3 region has the DNA TGTGCCAGCAGCCAAGAGGCCAGGAACACTGAAGCTTTCTTT. This encodes CASSQEARNTEAFF.

The chain is built from TRBV15 and TRBJ1-3; 11 bases are shared with TRBD1. The trim removed 0 bases at V and 0 bases at J, leaving 4 bases unmatched. Germline V gives CDR1 LNHNV, CDR2 YYDKDF (reference sequence). The CDR3 is 18 residues long. CDR3 coding DNA: TGTGCCACCAGCAGAGACCGGACAGGGGGCGGCTCTGGAAACACCATATATTTT. This codes for CATSRDRTGGGSGNTIYF.

This sequence joins TRBV7-9 and TRBJ1-1, with TRBD1 matching over 8 bases. Losses at the gene ends were 4 bases for V and 2 bases for J; bases not matched to a gene: 15. The CDR3 spans 18 residues. Germline V gives CDR1 SEHNR, CDR2 FQNEAQ (reference sequence). The CDR3 coding sequence is TGTGCCAGCAGCTCAAGCCCCACTTACAGGGGGATAAACACTGAAGCTTTCTTT. Residues: CASSSSPTYRGINTEAFF.

This chain connects TRBV7-9 to TRBJ2-3; TRBD1 is a possible D gene (5 bases). The CDR3 covers 15 residues. The germline CDR1 and CDR2 sequences are SEHNR and FQNEAQ (reference sequence). V was pared by 1 base and J by 5 bases, with 13 bases between. In nucleotides, the CDR3 is TGTGCCAGCAGCTTAGGGGCCAGGGTTCGAGATACGCAGTATTTT. Translating gives CASSLGARVRDTQYF.

This chain uses TRBV11-3 with TRBJ1-1; 7 bases line up with TRBD1. The CDR3 is 12 residues long. With V trimmed by 6 bases and J by 5 bases, 3 bases remained unmatched. The germline V gene has CDR1 SGHNT and CDR2 YENEEA. The CDR3 DNA reads TGTGCCAGCAGGGCAGGGGGAACTGAAGCTTTCTTT. This encodes CASRAGGTEAFF.